The rows below give T cell receptor beta chains drawn from one sample of a study of T cell responses to AZD1222 COVID-19 vaccine. Data came from immunoSEQ multiplex PCR; TCRdb stores just in-frame clones and leaves some out. The table includes about 150,000 clones, around 93% detected once. The input for sequencing was peripheral blood, taken 28 days after the second AZD1222 dose. The receptors were sampled from an adult who received the AZD1222 COVID-19 vaccine. CDR3s include the opening cysteine and the closing phenylalanine or tryptophan. D genes are given only for firm matches. Expanded clones get a size class; other rows say once, few or many, or leave the size out.

V: TRBV7-8
size: .
J: TRBJ1-5
D: TRBD1
CDR3: CASSLTGMNQPQHF
DNA: TGTGCCAGCAGCCTGACAGGGATGAATCAGCCCCAGCATTTT

V: TRBV11-3
size: .
J: TRBJ2-2
D: .
CDR3: CASSSFTGELFF
DNA: TGTGCCAGCAGTTCATTCACCGGGGAGCTGTTTTTT

V: TRBV6-2/TRBV6-3
size: .
J: TRBJ2-2
D: .
CDR3: CASSYGIRQRTPGELFF
DNA: TGTGCCAGCAGTTACGGGATTAGACAGCGAACCCCCGGGGAGCTGTTTTTT

V: TRBV12-2
size: .
J: TRBJ1-2
D: .
CDR3: CASRLVCYTF
DNA: TGTGCAAGTCGCTTAGTCTGTTACACCTTC

V: TRBV10-3
size: .
J: TRBJ2-7
D: TRBD1
CDR3: CASRGGDGRGLEEQYF
DNA: TGTGCCTCAAGAGGGGGCGACGGCAGGGGGTTGGAAGAGCAGTACTTC

V: TRBV6-2/TRBV6-3
size: .
J: TRBJ1-6
D: .
CDR3: CASSPLGVGSPLHF
DNA: TGTGCCAGCAGTCCCCTGGGGGTCGGGTCACCCCTCCACTTT

V: TRBV13
size: .
J: TRBJ1-1
D: .
CDR3: CASSLEGLRYTEAFF
DNA: TGTGCCAGCAGCTTAGAAGGGCTCAGATACACTGAAGCTTTCTTT

V: TRBV13
size: .
J: TRBJ1-1
D: TRBD1
CDR3: CASSPLTGVAEAFF
DNA: TGTGCCAGCAGCCCATTAACAGGGGTAGCTGAAGCTTTCTTT

V: TRBV7-9
size: .
J: TRBJ2-2
D: .
CDR3: CASRDTVNTGELFF
DNA: TGTGCCAGCAGGGACACCGTGAACACCGGGGAGCTGTTTTTT

V: TRBV2
size: once
J: TRBJ2-7
D: .
CDR3: CASSAQVTNEQYF
DNA: TGTGCCAGCAGTGCGCAGGTTACGAACGAGCAGTACTTC

V: TRBV30
size: .
J: TRBJ1-2
D: TRBD1
CDR3: CAWDRQGERYGYTF
DNA: TGTGCCTGGGACCGACAGGGAGAAAGATATGGCTACACCTTC

V: TRBV5-1
size: .
J: TRBJ2-3
D: .
CDR3: CASQGLVTDTQYF
DNA: TGCGCCAGCCAGGGGCTGGTCACAGATACGCAGTATTTT

V: TRBV6-5
size: .
J: TRBJ1-1
D: .
CDR3: CASSPHLRGNTEAFF
DNA: TGTGCCAGCAGTCCCCACCTTAGAGGGAACACTGAAGCTTTCTTT

V: TRBV2
size: once
J: TRBJ2-7
D: .
CDR3: CASSLRDTYEQYF
DNA: TGTGCCAGCAGCCTCCGGGACACTTACGAGCAGTACTTC

V: TRBV6-5
size: .
J: TRBJ2-2
D: .
CDR3: CASRTGPGELFF
DNA: TGTGCCAGCAGAACAGGGCCCGGGGAGCTGTTTTTT

V: TRBV20-1
size: .
J: TRBJ2-7
D: .
CDR3: CVCGSSYEQYF
DNA: TGCGTGTGTGGGAGTTCCTACGAGCAGTACTTC

V: TRBV18
size: once
J: TRBJ2-7
D: .
CDR3: CASSPSGTSSYEQYF
DNA: TGTGCCAGCTCACCATCAGGGACCAGCTCCTACGAGCAGTACTTC

V: TRBV28
size: once
J: TRBJ1-6
D: .
CDR3: CASSLSGTTNSPLHF
DNA: TGTGCCAGCAGTTTGTCAGGGACAACTAATTCACCCCTCCACTTT

V: TRBV2
size: .
J: TRBJ2-7
D: .
CDR3: CASADRAYEQYF
DNA: TGTGCCAGCGCGGACAGAGCCTACGAGCAGTACTTC

V: TRBV27
size: .
J: TRBJ2-5
D: TRBD2
CDR3: CASSLGGGGTQYF
DNA: TGTGCCAGCAGTTTAGGGGGGGGAGGGACCCAGTACTTC

V: TRBV7-9
size: .
J: TRBJ2-7
D: .
CDR3: CASRKDSEGNYEQYF
DNA: TGTGCCAGCAGGAAGGACAGCGAAGGAAACTACGAGCAGTACTTC

V: TRBV20-1
size: .
J: TRBJ1-1
D: .
CDR3: CSASRNEAFF
DNA: TGCAGTGCTAGTCGGAATGAAGCTTTCTTT

V: TRBV6-5
size: once
J: TRBJ2-7
D: .
CDR3: CASSYSRGGGDEQYF
DNA: TGTGCCAGCAGTTACTCCCGAGGAGGGGGGGACGAGCAGTACTTC

V: TRBV7-9
size: .
J: TRBJ2-5
D: .
CDR3: CASRPFLETQYF
DNA: TGTGCCAGCCGACCCTTTTTGGAGACCCAGTACTTC

V: TRBV10-3
size: few
J: TRBJ1-2
D: .
CDR3: CATREDTMAAYGYTF
DNA: TGTGCCACCCGTGAGGATACCATGGCGGCCTATGGCTACACCTTC

V: TRBV30
size: .
J: TRBJ2-3
D: .
CDR3: CAWTKTTDTQYF
DNA: TGTGCCTGGACGAAAACCACAGATACGCAGTATTTT

V: TRBV5-8
size: .
J: TRBJ1-2
D: TRBD1
CDR3: CASSSLQGSWSYTF
DNA: TGTGCCAGCAGCTCCTTACAGGGGTCGTGGAGCTACACCTTC

V: TRBV13
size: .
J: TRBJ2-1
D: TRBD2
CDR3: CASYPGTSAYNEQFF
DNA: TGTGCCAGCTACCCAGGGACTAGCGCGTACAATGAGCAGTTCTTC

V: TRBV7-6
size: .
J: TRBJ2-3
D: .
CDR3: CASSSGGPGTQYF
DNA: TGTGCCAGCAGCTCCGGGGGGCCGGGTACGCAGTATTTT

V: TRBV7-3
size: .
J: TRBJ1-5
D: TRBD1
CDR3: CASSFYPGQTHQPQHF
DNA: TGTGCCAGCAGCTTCTACCCGGGACAGACCCATCAGCCCCAGCATTTT

V: TRBV2
size: .
J: TRBJ1-1
D: .
CDR3: CASSVGVAEAFF
DNA: TGTGCCAGCAGTGTAGGGGTTGCTGAAGCTTTCTTT

V: TRBV2
size: .
J: TRBJ1-5
D: .
CDR3: CASDFSENQPQHF
DNA: TGTGCCAGCGACTTTTCGGAGAATCAGCCCCAGCATTTT